The entry below describes one T cell receptor beta chain. Its target is unknown. TCRdb keeps only in-frame clones here, not all; method: immunoSEQ multiplex PCR. The table lists roughly 190,000 clones, roughly nine tenths of them singletons. This sample is part of a study of T cell responses to AZD1222 COVID-19 vaccine. Study conclusions and caveats: Clonal diversity may have been underestimated in mostly white British donors. Targeting of unmutated variant regions was reportedly seen in nearly half of spike-specific TCRs. Among vaccine-associated CD4 TCRs, coverage spanned spike, with dominance at 160-218 and 743-854.

The CDR3 has 17 amino acids. V lost 0 bases to trimming and J lost 7 bases, with 22 bases between them. Per germline, CDR1 LGHDT and CDR2 YNNKEL (reference sequence). Second doses were pooled across both intervals (about 4 or about 12 weeks). The TCR sequence derives from an adult who received the AZD1222 COVID-19 vaccine. The chain has TRBV3-1 (or the pseudogene TRBV3-2) and TRBJ2-7; D is perhaps TRBD1 (5 bases). The starting material was peripheral blood, obtained 28 days after the second AZD1222 dose. The CDR3 region is CASSQDIGQAAVGEQYF. The CDR3 nucleotides are TGTGCCAGCAGCCAAGATATTGGACAAGCCGCTGTGGGGGAGCAGTACTTC.